One and the same sample provided the 30 T cell receptor beta chains below, sequenced in a study of T cells in Graves' hyperthyroidism and ophthalmopathy. Using RNA transcripts as the source, TCR beta CDR3 regions were amplified. A first-round RT-PCR of the TCR CDR3 used the HTBI primer set. TCRdb processed the multiplex PCR reads anew with MiXCR; each CDR3 protein has one entry. The sample shows approximately 710,000 distinct CDR3 sequences, roughly a sixth of them seen only once. Sequenced: blood. These receptors were taken from a man between 45 and 60 years old with Graves' hyperthyroidism.

The chain is built from TRBV25-1 and TRBJ2-1; TRBD1 agrees at 12 bases. This CDR3 region has 18 residues. The germline V gene has CDR1 MGHDK and CDR2 SYGVNS. V shed 5 bases and J 4 bases; nucleotides not matched to a gene: 12. The chain's CDR3 is CASSPNWDRGPVYNEQFF. The DNA of the CDR3 is TGTGCCAGCAGTCCAAATTGGGACAGGGGGCCGGTTTACAATGAGCAGTTCTTC. The complete variable domain, with remaining parts taken from reference TRBV25-1 and TRBJ2-1, reads EADIYQTPRYLVIGTGKKITLECSQTMGHDKMYWYQQDPGMELHLIHYSYGVNSTEKGDLSSESTVSRIRTEHFPLTLESARPSHTSQYLCASSPNWDRGPVYNEQFFGPGTRLTVL.

This clonotype was observed many times. The rearrangement joins TRBV6-1 to TRBJ2-7, with 9 nucleotides matching TRBD1. The trim removed 4 bases at V and 5 bases at J, leaving 9 bases unmatched. The germline V gene has CDR1 MNHNS and CDR2 SASEGT. This CDR3 has 15 amino acids. Here the CDR3 reads CASSGRQGVTHEQYF. The CDR3 region has the DNA TGTGCCAGCAGTGGCAGACAGGGGGTGACCCACGAGCAGTACTTC.

This clonotype was seen many times. V usage is TRBV12-3 or TRBV12-4 and J usage is TRBJ2-7; TRBD1 aligns across 9 bases. CDR3 length equals 13 residues. V shed 4 bases and J 6 bases; nucleotides not matched to a gene: 4. CDR3: CASSWDRVSEQYF. In DNA form, the CDR3 reads TGTGCCAGCAGTTGGGACAGGGTGTCCGAGCAGTACTTC.

J is TRBJ1-5 and V is TRBV2; no clear D. The V gene's germline CDR1 is SNHLY and CDR2 FYNNEI. This CDR3 is built from 12 residues. V lost 4 bases to trimming and J lost 6 bases, with 7 bases between them. CDR3 amino acids: CASSVFGQPQHF. CDR3 in DNA: TGTGCCAGCAGTGTATTTGGTCAGCCCCAGCATTTT.

This clonotype was counted ten times or more. The chain recombines TRBV6-5 with TRBJ1-2; D may be TRBD1 (5 bases). This CDR3 contains 16 residues. Trimming stripped 2 bases from V and 4 bases from J, with 17 bases between. Germline values: CDR1 MNHEY, CDR2 SVGAGI. This CDR3 reads CASSYVQGGVGYGYTF. The CDR3 nucleotides read TGTGCCAGCAGTTACGTGCAGGGAGGTGTAGGCTATGGCTACACCTTC.

This chain uses TRBV3-1 with TRBJ1-3, with TRBD1 matching over 8 bases. The V and J ends lost 4 bases and 0 bases, in that order; junction bases with no gene match: 5. Per germline, CDR1 LGHDT and CDR2 YNNKEL (reference sequence). The CDR3 is made up of 16 amino acids. CDR3 nucleotide sequence: TGTGCCAGCAGCCCTTTAGGGACAGGCTCTGGAAACACCATATATTTT. As protein: CASSPLGTGSGNTIYF.

J is TRBJ2-1 and V is TRBV20-1; the D gene is possibly TRBD2 (6 bases). CDR3 length: 16 residues. In germline, CDR1 is DFQATT, CDR2 SNEGSKA (reference sequence). The V and J ends lost 0 bases and 3 bases respectively, with 15 bases between them. CDR3 in amino acids: CSARDQRGSNYNEQFF. The CDR3 bases are TGCAGTGCTAGAGATCAACGGGGGTCGAACTACAATGAGCAGTTCTTC.

In its sample, this clonotype was seen many times. The chain is built from TRBV7-2 and TRBJ2-5, with a possible D match to TRBD2 (6 bases). Trimming stripped 5 bases from V and 4 bases from J, with 14 bases between. CDR3 length equals 14 residues. Germline assignment: CDR1 SGHTA and CDR2 FQGNSA. The CDR3 sequence: CASSPSVTRETQYF. CDR3 DNA: TGTGCCAGCAGCCCTAGCGTTACCCGAGAGACCCAGTACTTC. The entire variable domain, with the rest obtained from reference TRBV7-2 and TRBJ2-5, is as follows: GAGVSQSPSNKVTEKGKDVELRCDPISGHTALYWYRQSLGQGLEFLIYFQGNSAPDKSGLPSDRFSAERTGGSVSTLTIQRTQQEDSAVYLCASSPSVTRETQYFGPGTRLLVL.

In this sample, this clonotype turned up many times. This rearrangement joins TRBV18 to TRBJ1-1; D is undetermined. The CDR3 covers 14 residues. The germline gives CDR1 KGHSH, CDR2 LQKENI. Deletions cut 6 bases from V and 2 bases from J, with 13 bases between. In DNA, the CDR3 is TGTGCCAGCTCGCCAACTCCGGATAACACTGAAGCTTTCTTT. Its protein is CASSPTPDNTEAFF. The entire variable domain, with the rest obtained from reference TRBV18 and TRBJ1-1, is as follows: NAGVMQNPRHLVRRRGQEARLRCSPMKGHSHVYWYRQLPEEGLKFMVYLQKENIIDESGMPKERFSAEFPKEGPSILRIQQVVRGDSAAYFCASSPTPDNTEAFFGQGTRLTVV.

This clonotype was seen a handful of times. The V gene is TRBV19, the J gene TRBJ2-6; D perhaps matches TRBD1 (6 bases). V was shortened by 4 bases and J by 0 bases, with 10 bases between the two germline ends. Germline V CDR1 and CDR2: LNHDA, SQIVND (reference sequence). There are 16 residues in the CDR3. The CDR3 protein is CASSTRTDSGANVLTF. The CDR3 DNA reads TGTGCCAGTAGTACCCGGACAGACTCTGGGGCCAACGTCCTGACTTTC.

This rearrangement joins TRBV9 to TRBJ2-3; D is uncertain. Trimming shortened V by 0 bases and J by 4 bases, and 9 bases separated the two germline ends. Germline loops: CDR1 SGDLS, CDR2 YYNGEE. The CDR3 totals 14 residues. CDR3 sequence reads: CASSVAPEPDTQYF. The DNA of the CDR3 is TGTGCCAGCAGCGTAGCGCCGGAACCAGATACGCAGTATTTT.

This clonotype came up a few times. The chain recombines TRBV19 with TRBJ2-1, with 9 bases identical to TRBD2. This CDR3 contains 15 residues. Germline CDR1 and CDR2: LNHDA and SQIVND (reference sequence). Losses at the gene ends were 1 base for V and 8 bases for J; bases not matched to a gene: 6. CDR3 in DNA: TGTGCCAGTAGTATAGCGGCTAGCGGGGCATATGAGCAGTTCTTC. Translating it yields CASSIAASGAYEQFF. The whole variable domain, remainder taken from reference TRBV19 and TRBJ2-1, is DGGITQSPKYLFRKEGQNVTLSCEQNLNHDAMYWYRQDPGQGLRLIYYSQIVNDFQKGDIAEGYSVSREKKESFPLTVTSAQKNPTAFYLCASSIAASGAYEQFFGPGTRLTVL.

This clonotype has just a few counts. This chain uses TRBV10-2 with TRBJ2-7; weak D call: TRBD1 (5 bases). The CDR3 spans 12 residues. Germline CDR1 and CDR2: WSHSY and SAAADI. Trimming stripped 8 bases from V and 4 bases from J, with 12 bases between. CDR3 protein: CASLRQNYEQYF. Written as DNA, the CDR3 is TGCGCCAGCCTGAGACAGAATTACGAGCAGTACTTC.

Ten or more counts support this clonotype. The gene calls are TRBV2 and TRBJ1-1; 7 positions agree with TRBD1. CDR1 SNHLY and CDR2 FYNNEI come from the germline V gene. The V gene end was trimmed by 6 bases and the J gene end by 3 bases; junction bases not matched to a gene: 10. The CDR3 runs 15 residues. The DNA for the CDR3 is TGTGCCAGCAGGTCCGGGAGGGACAGCTACACTGAAGCTTTCTTT. It codes for CASRSGRDSYTEAFF.

In its sample, this clonotype was seen a few times. The gene calls are TRBV20-1 and TRBJ2-5, with TRBD2 matching 13 bases. The length of the CDR3 is 15 residues. CDR1 is DFQATT, CDR2 SNEGSKA, per germline (reference sequence). Trimming at V came to 8 bases and at J to 1 base, leaving 7 bases not matched to a gene. Here the CDR3 DNA reads TGCAGTCAGAGGACTAGCGGGAGCTCCCAAGAGACCCAGTACTTC. Encoded protein: CSQRTSGSSQETQYF.

This clonotype was seen many times. The rearrangement joins TRBV28 to TRBJ1-1; no definite D call. V was shortened by 7 bases and J by 1 base, with 10 bases between the two germline ends. This CDR3 region has 13 residues. The germline V gene has CDR1 MDHEN and CDR2 SYDVKM. In DNA, the CDR3 is TGTGCCAGCACGTCGACGGCGAACACTGAAGCTTTCTTT. Translation: CASTSTANTEAFF. The full variable domain, its missing parts supplied by reference TRBV28 and TRBJ1-1, is DVKVTQSSRYLVKRTGEKVFLECVQDMDHENMFWYRQDPGLGLRLIYFSYDVKMKEKGDIPEGYSVSREKKERFSLILESASTNQTSMYLCASTSTANTEAFFGQGTRLTVV.

This chain uses TRBV20-1 with TRBJ2-1; 7 bases fit TRBD2. V was pared by 1 base and J by 6 bases, with 6 bases of the junction left unmatched. Per the germline V gene, CDR1 is DFQATT and CDR2 is SNEGSKA (reference sequence). The CDR3 loop spans 14 amino acids. The DNA of the CDR3 is TGCAGTGCTAGAGTCGGTAGCGGGTTCAATGAGCAGTTCTTC. Its translation: CSARVGSGFNEQFF.

This clonotype was counted ten times or more. This chain joins TRBV30 and TRBJ2-5; D is possibly TRBD1 (5 bases). Germline V CDR1 and CDR2: GTSNPN, SVGIG (reference sequence). The CDR3 contains 14 residues. V lost 4 bases and J 5 bases, leaving 17 bases between the germline ends. Here the CDR3 reads CAWTWNRGVETQYF. The DNA of the CDR3 is TGTGCCTGGACCTGGAATAGGGGTGTGGAGACCCAGTACTTC.

This clonotype has more than one count but fewer than ten. The junction differs from germline at one of its ends, possibly a read error. This chain uses TRBV27 with TRBJ2-2; D gene ambiguous. CDR3 length: 13 residues. Per germline, CDR1 MNHEY and CDR2 SMNVEV (reference sequence). The CDR3 DNA reads as TGTGCCAGCAATTTATTAGGCCCCGGGGAGCTGTTTTTT. Translated, it gives CASNLLGPGELFF.

Concerning this clonotype: Possible read error: a much larger clone is one base away. V gene TRBV18 combines with J gene TRBJ1-2, with 7 bases identical to TRBD1. This CDR3 region has 16 residues. The J segment lost 7 bases and the V segment lost 5 bases, leaving 16 bases of the junction unmatched. Looked up from germline, CDR1 is KGHSH and CDR2 is LQKENI. The CDR3 DNA reads as TGTGCCAGCTCAAGGGACTACTGGGACAGCGCCGTTGGCTACACCTTC. This encodes CASSRDYWDSAVGYTF.

This clonotype appeared a few times. The chain uses TRBV11-2 and TRBJ2-3; 10 nucleotides align to TRBD1. Germline values: CDR1 SGHAT, CDR2 FQNNGV. Trimming cost V 5 bases and J 3 bases; bases outside gene matches: 8. This CDR3 comprises 16 residues. The CDR3, as DNA: TGTGCCAGCAGCCAATTGACAGGGGGCAGAACAGATACGCAGTATTTT. The encoded protein is CASSQLTGGRTDTQYF.

The gene calls are TRBV19 and TRBJ1-4; 8 bases match TRBD1. The germline CDR1 and CDR2 sequences are LNHDA and SQIVND (reference sequence). This CDR3 region has 16 residues. The V and J ends lost 1 base and 7 bases, in that order; junction bases with no gene match: 8. CDR3: CASSIGRGPVGEKLFF. CDR3 DNA sequence: TGTGCCAGTAGTATAGGCAGGGGGCCAGTCGGTGAAAAACTGTTTTTT.

This clonotype was seen repeatedly, ten times or more. In DNA form, the CDR3 reads TGTGCCAGCAGCTCCGGACAGGGGGGTACCTACGAGCAGTACTTC. Protein product: CASSSGQGGTYEQYF. The V and J genes are TRBV7-2 and TRBJ2-7, with 10 bases lining up with TRBD1. CDR3 size: 15 residues. V gave up 4 bases and J gave up 2 bases; unmatched junction bases: 5. Germline CDR1 SGHTA, CDR2 FQGNSA.

This chain uses TRBV7-8 with TRBJ1-3, with a possible D match to TRBD1 (5 bases). The germline CDR1 and CDR2 sequences are SGHVS and FQNEAQ. The CDR3 covers 15 residues. V was pared by 5 bases and J by 1 base, with 12 bases between. In DNA form, the CDR3 reads TGTGCCAGCAGCACAATGACAGTTTCTGGAAACACCATATATTTT. Translating it yields CASSTMTVSGNTIYF.

Of note for this clonotype: This may stem from a read error, because a much larger clone lies one nucleotide away. The chain is built from TRBV7-9 and TRBJ2-7; D call uncertain. The J call may not be correct, given that the DNA end is closer to TRBJ2-1. CDR1 is SEHNR and CDR2 is FQNEAQ in the germline V gene (reference sequence). This CDR3 contains 15 residues. This CDR3 reads CASSSSVLDRYEQFF. The CDR3 bases are TGTGCCAGCAGCTCCTCAGTTTTGGACCGCTACGAGCAGTTCTTC.

The gene calls are TRBV4-1 and TRBJ2-7; 7 bases match TRBD2. Trimming cost V 1 base and J 1 base; bases outside gene matches: 10. Germline V gives CDR1 MGHRA, CDR2 YSYEKL. CDR3 size: 17 residues. In DNA form, the CDR3 reads TGCGCCAGCAGCCAAGGCGCACTAGCGATAAGGTCCTACGAGCAGTACTTC. Protein product: CASSQGALAIRSYEQYF.

This clonotype was counted many times. The chain has TRBV19 and TRBJ2-5, with unresolved D. CDR3 length: 14 residues. V lost 7 bases and J 1 base, leaving 13 bases between the germline ends. CDR1 LNHDA and CDR2 SQIVND come from the germline V gene (reference sequence). CDR3 sequence: CASKAGLLQETQYF. The DNA for the CDR3 is TGTGCCAGTAAGGCAGGATTGCTCCAAGAGACCCAGTACTTC. The full variable domain, its missing parts supplied by reference TRBV19 and TRBJ2-5, is DGGITQSPKYLFRKEGQNVTLSCEQNLNHDAMYWYRQDPGQGLRLIYYSQIVNDFQKGDIAEGYSVSREKKESFPLTVTSAQKNPTAFYLCASKAGLLQETQYFGPGTRLLVL.

This chain connects TRBV7-2 to TRBJ2-1; 8 positions agree with TRBD1. Trimming took 2 bases from V and 0 from J; bases not matched to a gene: 18. The germline gives CDR1 SGHTA, CDR2 FQGNSA. The CDR3 has 21 residues. In DNA form, the CDR3 reads TGTGCCAGCAGCTTAAGGAGTCCTGTCAGGGGGCCGAGGGCCTCCTACAATGAGCAGTTCTTC. Residues: CASSLRSPVRGPRASYNEQFF.

This clonotype has ten or more counts. The DNA for the CDR3 is TGTGCCAGCAGTCGCGGGACCAGGACAGATACGCAGTATTTT. Its translation is CASSRGTRTDTQYF. The V call is TRBV2, the J call TRBJ2-3; perhaps TRBD2 as D (6 bases). Germline V gene sequence: CDR1 SNHLY, CDR2 FYNNEI. The CDR3 has 14 amino acids. V lost 5 bases and J lost 3, with 12 bases in between.

This chain joins TRBV6-2 or TRBV6-3 and TRBJ2-7; D possibly corresponds to TRBD2 (6 bases). Per the germline V gene, CDR1 is MNHEY and CDR2 is SVGEGT. The CDR3 has 14 amino acids. V gave up 6 bases and J gave up 2 bases, with 14 bases separating them. CDR3 sequence reads: CASRGWRGTYEQYF. Written as DNA, the CDR3 is TGTGCCAGCAGGGGTTGGCGGGGTACCTACGAGCAGTACTTC.